Following are 20 T cell receptor beta chains from one sample sequenced in a study of OX40 agonist ivuxolimab in advanced cancers. Method: immunoSEQ multiplex PCR; TCRdb's copy keeps in-frame clones and lacks some. The sample gives 100,000 or so clones, 70% to 90% of which show up once; about 1.9% is in the top ten. The source was CD4+ or CD8+ T cells sorted from blood, collected in a trial of the OX40 agonist ivuxolimab. The source of these receptors is an adult with an advanced solid tumor such as melanoma, head and neck, liver or kidney cancer.

The chain uses TRBV30 and TRBJ2-7; TRBD1 aligns across 8 bases. Germline CDR1 and CDR2: GTSNPN and SVGIG (reference sequence). V dropped 6 bases and J dropped 1; count of bases not matched to a gene: 8. The CDR3 has 14 residues. CDR3 sequence reads: CACHPGDRSYEQYF. The CDR3 DNA is TGTGCCTGCCACCCCGGGGACAGGTCCTACGAGCAGTACTTC.

The chain joins TRBV30 to TRBJ1-1; D is ambiguous. V was trimmed by 1 base and J by 1 base, leaving 16 bases between them. Germline-derived CDR1 and CDR2 are GTSNPN and SVGIG (reference sequence). This CDR3 is 16 amino acids long. Written as DNA, the CDR3 is TGTGCCTGGAGTGGTCCCACCAGCCAACGGAACACTGAAGCTTTCTTT. Amino acids: CAWSGPTSQRNTEAFF.

This rearrangement joins TRBV19 to TRBJ2-1; TRBD2 agrees at 8 bases. Germline CDR1 LNHDA, CDR2 SQIVND (reference sequence). CDR3 length: 14 amino acids. Losses at the gene ends were 5 bases for V and 9 bases for J; bases not matched to a gene: 9. The DNA for the CDR3 is TGTGCCAGTAGTCCCCCCGCCAGCGGGGGTGAGCAGTTCTTC. This translates into CASSPPASGGEQFF. Using reference TRBV19 and TRBJ2-1 for the parts outside the CDR3, the full variable domain is DGGITQSPKYLFRKEGQNVTLSCEQNLNHDAMYWYRQDPGQGLRLIYYSQIVNDFQKGDIAEGYSVSREKKESFPLTVTSAQKNPTAFYLCASSPPASGGEQFFGPGTRLTVL.

This chain links TRBV7-9 with TRBJ2-3; 10 nucleotides align to TRBD2. CDR1 SEHNR and CDR2 FQNEAQ come from the germline V gene (reference sequence). V trimming: 3 bases; J trimming: 4 bases; junction bases outside the gene matches: 4. The CDR3 has 15 amino acids. CDR3 sequence: CASSFRTSGADTQYF. The CDR3 DNA follows: TGTGCCAGCAGCTTCCGGACTAGCGGCGCAGATACGCAGTATTTT.

The chain carries TRBV4-2 and TRBJ2-1; TRBD2 matches at 10 bases. There are 18 residues in the CDR3. With V trimmed by 4 bases and J by 8 bases, 17 bases remained unmatched. Germline-derived CDR1 and CDR2 are LGHNA and YNFKEQ. Here the CDR3 DNA reads TGTGCCAGCAGCCCCCGACACCTAGCGGGGGCCCTAATAGATGAGCAGTTCTTC. Amino acid sequence: CASSPRHLAGALIDEQFF.

This chain links TRBV27 with TRBJ1-5, with 8 bases matching TRBD1. The CDR3 runs 14 residues. Germline V gene data show CDR1 as MNHEY and CDR2 as SMNVEV (reference sequence). Germline trimming cut 5 bases from V and 2 bases from J; bases unmatched to any gene: 2. The CDR3 nucleotides read TGTGCCAGCAGTCCGACAGGGGGCAATCAGCCCCAGCATTTT. Protein product: CASSPTGGNQPQHF.

V is TRBV6-1 and J is TRBJ2-7; 10 bases match TRBD1. The CDR3 is made up of 15 amino acids. With 0 bases clipped from V and 2 bases from J, the junction kept 1 base outside the gene matches. Germline V gene sequence: CDR1 MNHNS, CDR2 SASEGT. CDR3 region: CASSEAGTGAYEQYF. The CDR3 DNA is TGTGCCAGCAGTGAAGCGGGGACAGGGGCCTACGAGCAGTACTTC.

The chain uses TRBV6-6 and TRBJ2-1; D may correspond to TRBD1 or TRBD2 (5 bases each). V was trimmed by 6 bases and J by 7 bases, leaving 19 bases between them. Germline values: CDR1 MNHNY, CDR2 SVGAGI (reference sequence). This CDR3 region has 15 residues. The CDR3 coding sequence is TGTGCCAGCAGCGACCGGGACCCCGCGAAGAATGAGCAGTTCTTC. It is translated as CASSDRDPAKNEQFF.

The chain carries TRBV6-5 and TRBJ1-1, with TRBD1 matching over 7 bases. From germline, CDR1 is MNHEY and CDR2 SVGAGI. The J segment lost 4 bases and the V segment lost 6 bases, leaving 2 bases of the junction unmatched. The CDR3 runs 12 residues. The CDR3: CASRTGPTEAFF. As DNA, the CDR3 is TGTGCCAGCAGGACAGGGCCCACTGAAGCTTTCTTT.

The J gene is TRBJ2-5, the V gene TRBV10-3; D is perhaps TRBD1 (5 bases). Trimming shortened V by 3 bases and J by 2 bases, and 10 bases separated the two germline ends. This CDR3 has 14 residues. Per germline, CDR1 ENHRY and CDR2 SYGVKD. The CDR3 here is CAISDTSGQETQYF. The CDR3 DNA sequence: TGTGCCATCAGTGATACCTCAGGGCAAGAGACCCAGTACTTC.

The rearrangement links TRBV7-2 to TRBJ2-7; the D gene is possibly TRBD1 (6 bases). CDR3 length equals 14 residues. CDR1 is SGHTA and CDR2 is FQGNSA in the germline V gene. Trimming pared 1 base from V and 1 base from J, leaving 8 bases between. The CDR3 here is CASSLGGTSYEQYF. The CDR3 nucleotides read TGTGCCAGCAGCTTAGGGGGGACATCCTACGAGCAGTACTTC.

This clone was observed a single time. The chain joins TRBV5-1 to TRBJ2-1; D possibly corresponds to TRBD1 (6 bases). The germline V and J ends were trimmed by 5 bases and 5 bases, with 11 bases remaining between them. The V gene's germline CDR1 is SGHRS and CDR2 YFSETQ. The CDR3 is 13 amino acids. CDR3 nucleotide sequence: TGCGCCAGCAGGGACGGACAGAACAATGAGCAGTTCTTC. Translating gives CASRDGQNNEQFF.

The chain recombines TRBV25-1 with TRBJ2-2; TRBD2 aligns across 7 bases. The CDR3 extends over 16 amino acids. The germline gives CDR1 MGHDK, CDR2 SYGVNS. V trimming: 6 bases; J trimming: 6 bases; junction bases outside the gene matches: 13. The CDR3 DNA sequence: TGTGCCAGCAGCGCGAGGGGAGGGTGGTTGGCCGGGGAGCTGTTTTTT. Encoded protein: CASSARGGWLAGELFF.

V is TRBV5-4 and J is TRBJ1-1; maybe TRBD1 (5 bases). Between the trimmed V and J ends, which lost 0 bases and 3 bases, there was a span of 9 bases. Per the germline V gene, CDR1 is SGHNT and CDR2 is YYREEE (reference sequence). This CDR3 is built from 14 residues. CDR3 sequence: CASSLADSDTEAFF. The CDR3 DNA is TGTGCCAGCAGCTTGGCTGACAGTGACACTGAAGCTTTCTTT.

CDR3 in DNA: TGCGCCAGCAGCTTGCGGCAGTTTGGATCCTACGAGCAGTACTTC. It is translated as CASSLRQFGSYEQYF. The chain combines TRBV5-1 with TRBJ2-7; D is unresolved. Trimming removed 1 base from V and 1 base from J, with 12 bases in between. The CDR3 has 15 residues. Germline CDR1 SGHRS, CDR2 YFSETQ.

This rearrangement joins TRBV7-3 to TRBJ1-1; no reliable D call. Germline CDR1 is SGHTA and CDR2 is FQGTGA. The V end was cut by 5 bases, the J end by 2 bases, with 9 bases between. This CDR3 is built from 13 residues. CDR3 DNA: TGTGCCAGCAGCGAACAGAGAAACACTGAAGCTTTCTTT. Its translation: CASSEQRNTEAFF. Supplemented by reference TRBV7-3 and TRBJ1-1, the full variable domain reads GAGVSQTPSNKVTEKGKYVELRCDPISGHTALYWYRQSLGQGPEFLIYFQGTGAADDSGLPNDRFFAVRPEGSVSTLKIQRTERGDSAVYLCASSEQRNTEAFFGQGTRLTVV.

This chain uses TRBV5-1 with TRBJ2-3; TRBD2 agrees at 13 bases. CDR3 length: 13 residues. V gave up 9 bases and J gave up 5 bases; unmatched junction bases: 3. The germline CDR1 and CDR2 sequences are SGHRS and YFSETQ. The CDR3 bases are TGCGCCACCGGACTAGCGGGAGAAGATACGCAGTATTTT. The encoded protein is CATGLAGEDTQYF.

The DNA of the CDR3 is TGTGCCAGCAGCCTGGAATCGGAAAAACTGTTTTTT. Encoded protein: CASSLESEKLFF. The chain links TRBV5-6 to TRBJ1-4; D unclear. Germline loops: CDR1 SGHDT, CDR2 YYEEEE. Trimming shortened V by 4 bases and J by 8 bases, and 9 bases separated the two germline ends. The CDR3 is 12 residues long.

The DNA for the CDR3 is TGTGCCAGCAGCGGGACAGGGAGCTCCTACGAGCAGTACTTC. Its protein product is CASSGTGSSYEQYF. V usage is TRBV14 and J usage is TRBJ2-7, with TRBD1 identical over 9 bases. CDR3 length: 14 amino acids. Germline V gene lookup returns CDR1 SGHDN and CDR2 FVKESK. V dropped 5 bases and J dropped 0; count of bases not matched to a gene: 2.

The chain joins TRBV28 to TRBJ2-1, with 9 bases aligning to TRBD2. CDR1 and CDR2 from the germline V gene are MDHEN and SYDVKM. The CDR3 spans 15 residues. With V trimmed by 2 bases and J by 9 bases, 8 bases remained unmatched. CDR3 amino acids: CASSLGGRAGGEQFF. CDR3 in DNA: TGTGCCAGCAGTTTAGGCGGGAGGGCCGGGGGTGAGCAGTTCTTC.